One and the same sample provided the 26 T cell receptor beta chains below, sequenced in a study of T-cell memory formation after mild COVID-19. TCRdb re-called the 5' RACE reads with MiXCR, one entry per CDR3 protein. The data show around 310,000 distinct CDR3 sequences, less than 20% seen once. The sequenced sample consisted of PBMCs or a T cell subset sorted from them (not recorded which). Every receptor here comes from a man between 18 and 29 years old who had mild COVID-19 (a few samples of this study predate the infection). Cell type and time point are not known.

This clonotype occurred many times. V gene TRBV19 combines with J gene TRBJ1-2, with D perhaps TRBD1 (5 bases). The length of the CDR3 is 13 residues. V shed 3 bases and J shed 6 bases, with 11 bases lying between them. From germline, CDR1 is LNHDA and CDR2 SQIVND (reference sequence). The CDR3 region is CASSIWQQDGYTF. The CDR3 DNA reads as TGTGCCAGTAGTATTTGGCAACAGGATGGCTACACCTTC.

The chain employs TRBV12-3 or TRBV12-4 and TRBJ2-1, with unresolved D. This CDR3 spans 12 amino acids. Trimming took off 3 bases at V and 7 bases at J, with 7 bases between the two ends. CDR3 in amino acids: CASSLIPNEQFF. The CDR3, as DNA: TGTGCCAGCAGTTTGATCCCGAATGAGCAGTTCTTC.

The V call is TRBV28, the J call TRBJ2-7, with a tentative D call TRBD2 (6 bases). Trimming cost V 4 bases and J 3 bases, with 13 bases left between them. In germline, CDR1 is MDHEN, CDR2 SYDVKM. The CDR3 loop spans 14 amino acids. The CDR3 reads CASSSDPGDYEQYV. CDR3 nucleotide sequence: TGTGCCAGCAGTTCGGACCCGGGAGACTACGAGCAGTACGTC.

This clonotype has only a few counts. The chain couples TRBV7-9 to TRBJ1-4; D is unresolved. Between the trimmed V and J ends, which lost 0 bases and 3 bases, there was a span of 14 bases. Germline values: CDR1 SEHNR, CDR2 FQNEAQ (reference sequence). The CDR3 has 17 residues. The CDR3, as DNA: TGTGCCAGCAGCTTAGCGACAACGTTGGACCCTAATGAAAAACTGTTTTTT. Translated, it gives CASSLATTLDPNEKLFF.

V is TRBV5-1 and J is TRBJ2-7; D is unresolved. The CDR3 sequence is 11 residues long. Germline loops: CDR1 SGHRS, CDR2 YFSETQ. V lost 3 bases, J lost 5 bases, and 6 bases lay in between. The CDR3 DNA sequence: TGCGCCAGCAGCTCCCGCCACGAGCAGTACTTC. It codes for CASSSRHEQYF. Together with reference TRBV5-1 and TRBJ2-7, the CDR3 gives the full variable domain: KAGVTQTPRYLIKTRGQQVTLSCSPISGHRSVSWYQQTPGQGLQFLFEYFSETQRNKGNFPGRFSGRQFSNSRSEMNVSTLELGDSALYLCASSSRHEQYFGPGTRLTVT.

This clonotype was observed a few times. The chain couples TRBV4-3 to TRBJ1-4; 7 positions agree with TRBD1. The germline V gene encodes CDR1 LGHNA and CDR2 YSLEER. The CDR3 loop spans 18 amino acids. The ends lost 0 bases at V and 7 bases at J; junction bases unmatched: 14. This CDR3 reads CASSQDRMRGRIFEKLFF. CDR3 in DNA: TGCGCCAGCAGCCAAGATAGAATGAGGGGGCGGATCTTTGAAAAACTGTTTTTT.

This clonotype was observed a handful of times. The chain recombines TRBV29-1 with TRBJ2-3, with D perhaps matching TRBD2 (5 bases). V was trimmed by 4 bases and J by 9 bases, leaving 17 bases between them. The length of the CDR3 is 13 residues. CDR1 and CDR2 from the germline V gene are SQVTM and ANQGSEA. This CDR3 reads CSVGELRVSTQYF. In nucleotides, the CDR3 is TGCAGCGTTGGGGAGTTGAGGGTCTCCACGCAGTATTTT.

This clonotype was recorded a few times. The chain recombines TRBV7-6 with TRBJ1-1; D is possibly TRBD1 (6 bases). CDR1 and CDR2 from the germline V gene are SGHVS and FNYEAQ. This CDR3 has 13 amino acids. Trimming stripped 4 bases from V and 8 bases from J, with 14 bases between. The CDR3 loop reads CASSSGYRVEAFF. The CDR3 DNA follows: TGTGCCAGCAGCTCGGGATACAGGGTGGAAGCTTTCTTT.

This clonotype came up a few times. The chain is built from TRBV4-1 and TRBJ1-1, with D possibly TRBD1 on 5 matching bases. This CDR3 is 15 amino acids long. Germline loops: CDR1 MGHRA, CDR2 YSYEKL. Trimming left V 1 base short and J 4 bases short, with 13 bases between. CDR3 bases: TGCGCCAGCAGCCAAGTCCTCGGGGGGGGCACTGAAGCTTTCTTT. It yields the protein CASSQVLGGGTEAFF.

The chain employs TRBV4-1 and TRBJ1-5; the D is unclear. Germline CDR1 is MGHRA and CDR2 is YSYEKL. The CDR3 consists of 14 residues. Deletions cut 0 bases from V and 7 bases from J, with 10 bases between. The CDR3 DNA reads as TGCGCCAGCAGCCAAGATTCAGTAATACAGCCCCAGCATTTT. It is translated as CASSQDSVIQPQHF.

CDR3 sequence reads: CASSDAGTGDCNEQFF. The CDR3 DNA reads as TGTGCCAGCAGTGATGCTGGGACAGGGGACTGCAATGAGCAGTTCTTC. V usage is TRBV6-4 and J usage is TRBJ2-1; 10 bases are a match to TRBD1. The V segment lost 3 bases and the J segment 6 bases; nucleotides outside the gene matches: 8. The CDR3 is 16 residues long. CDR1 is MRHNA and CDR2 is SNTAGT in the germline V gene.

This clonotype was seen more than once but under ten times. The V and J genes are TRBV2 and TRBJ2-5, with 8 nucleotides matching TRBD2. This CDR3 is 15 amino acids long. The germline V gene encodes CDR1 SNHLY and CDR2 FYNNEI. The ends lost 6 bases at V and 5 bases at J; junction bases unmatched: 11. The CDR3 spells CASRGLGLGWETQYF. The CDR3 DNA reads as TGTGCCAGCAGGGGATTGGGACTAGGCTGGGAGACCCAGTACTTC.

The CDR3 is CSAGRGGAYEQYF. Here the CDR3 DNA reads TGCAGTGCGGGGAGAGGGGGCGCCTACGAGCAGTACTTC. The rearrangement uses TRBV20-1 and TRBJ2-7; 7 bases align to TRBD1. With V trimmed by 6 bases and J by 2 bases, 7 bases remained unmatched. The CDR3 contains 13 residues. Germline CDR1 and CDR2: DFQATT and SNEGSKA (reference sequence).

This clonotype has just one count. The V call is TRBV11-2, the J call TRBJ1-5; D might be TRBD1 (5 bases). The CDR3 spans 15 residues. Germline lookup yields CDR1 SGHAT and CDR2 FQNNGV. V was pared by 5 bases and J by 6 bases, with 17 bases between. In nucleotides, the CDR3 is TGTGCCAGCAGCCTGACAGAGGGATGGGGTCAGCCCCAGCATTTT. It is translated as CASSLTEGWGQPQHF. The variable domain in full, completed from reference TRBV11-2 and TRBJ1-5, reads EAGVAQSPRYKIIEKRQSVAFWCNPISGHATLYWYQQILGQGPKLLIQFQNNGVVDDSQLPKDRFSAERLKGVDSTLKIQPAKLEDSAVYLCASSLTEGWGQPQHFGDGTRLSIL.

This chain joins TRBV3-1 and TRBJ1-2; no definite D call. Germline loops: CDR1 LGHDT, CDR2 YNNKEL (reference sequence). The CDR3 has 16 amino acids. The ends were cut back, 1 base at V and 0 bases at J, with 12 bases in the middle. The CDR3 reads CASSQVFSVANYGYTF. CDR3 DNA: TGTGCCAGCAGCCAAGTTTTCTCGGTAGCTAACTATGGCTACACCTTC. The variable domain in full, completed from reference TRBV3-1 and TRBJ1-2, reads DTAVSQTPKYLVTQMGNDKSIKCEQNLGHDTMYWYKQDSKKFLKIMFSYNNKELIINETVPNRFSPKSPDKAHLNLHINSLELGDSAVYFCASSQVFSVANYGYTFGSGTRLTVV.

This clonotype came up many times. The chain carries TRBV7-2 and TRBJ2-3, with D perhaps matching TRBD2 (6 bases). Between the trimmed V and J ends, which lost 0 bases and 7 bases, there was a span of 14 bases. Germline V gene lookup returns CDR1 SGHTA and CDR2 FQGNSA. The CDR3 contains 15 residues. The CDR3: CASSLATRGKNTQYF. In DNA form, the CDR3 reads TGTGCCAGCAGCTTAGCCACGCGGGGCAAAAATACGCAGTATTTT. Full variable domain (missing parts from reference TRBV7-2 and TRBJ2-3): GAGVSQSPSNKVTEKGKDVELRCDPISGHTALYWYRQSLGQGLEFLIYFQGNSAPDKSGLPSDRFSAERTGGSVSTLTIQRTQQEDSAVYLCASSLATRGKNTQYFGPGTRLTVL.

This clonotype was detected ten times or more. The chain employs TRBV7-2 and TRBJ2-7; 7 bases fit TRBD2. Losses at the gene ends were 6 bases for V and 3 bases for J; bases not matched to a gene: 5. Per the germline V gene, CDR1 is SGHTA and CDR2 is FQGNSA. The CDR3 is 13 residues long. DNA for the CDR3: TGTGCCAGCAGGGGAGGGGACGGCTACGAGCAGTACTTC. Translating gives CASRGGDGYEQYF.

This chain uses TRBV29-1 with TRBJ1-1; no firm D call. Trimming stripped 2 bases from V and 3 bases from J, with 7 bases between. This CDR3 comprises 12 residues. Germline CDR1 and CDR2: SQVTM and ANQGSEA. CDR3 protein: CSVERPHTEAFF. The CDR3, as DNA: TGCAGCGTTGAAAGACCGCACACTGAAGCTTTCTTT.

V gene TRBV15 combines with J gene TRBJ1-6; 8 nucleotides match TRBD1. The V segment lost 3 bases and the J segment 10 bases; nucleotides outside the gene matches: 8. CDR3 length equals 15 residues. Per germline, CDR1 LNHNV and CDR2 YYDKDF (reference sequence). CDR3 in amino acids: CATSRDREKRSPLHF. The CDR3 DNA is TGTGCCACCAGCAGGGACAGGGAAAAAAGATCACCCCTCCACTTT.

In this sample, this clonotype turned up many times. The chain couples TRBV12-3 or TRBV12-4 to TRBJ2-7; a possible D gene is TRBD2 (6 bases). V was clipped by 6 bases and J by 12 bases, with 21 bases between them. The CDR3 covers 13 residues. The CDR3 spells CASSPVGEAPLYV. CDR3 sequence (DNA): TGTGCCAGCAGCCCTGTCGGGGAGGCTCCCTTGTACGTC.

This clonotype occurred a few times. The genes are TRBV7-9 and TRBJ1-2, with D unresolved. The CDR3 is 16 residues long. V was cut by 5 bases and J by 2 bases, with 18 bases left in between. The germline V gene has CDR1 SEHNR and CDR2 FQNEAQ (reference sequence). Here the CDR3 DNA reads TGTGCCAGCAGCCCGCGGACGGGAAACCCCAACTATGGCTACACCTTC. Protein sequence: CASSPRTGNPNYGYTF.

The chain employs TRBV12-3 or TRBV12-4 and TRBJ1-1; D not resolved. Trimming stripped 5 bases from V and 5 bases from J, with 12 bases between. This CDR3 has 13 residues. CDR3 in DNA: TGTGCCAGCAGTGCCGCTCTTAAAACTGAAGCTTTCTTT. Protein sequence: CASSAALKTEAFF.

This clonotype was observed a few times. This CDR3 reads CASSLWGPSTDTQYF. The CDR3 nucleotides are TGCGCCAGCAGCTTGTGGGGACCAAGCACAGATACGCAGTATTTT. V usage is TRBV5-1 and J usage is TRBJ2-3; D might be TRBD1 or TRBD2, each matching 5 bases. The CDR3 is made up of 15 amino acids. Per the germline V gene, CDR1 is SGHRS and CDR2 is YFSETQ. The V gene lost 1 base and the J gene lost 0 bases, with 9 bases spanning the gap.

The sample holds a few counts of this clonotype. The gene calls are TRBV2 and TRBJ1-5; tentative D call: TRBD1 (5 bases). V was trimmed by 2 bases and J by 7 bases, leaving 12 bases between them. Germline V CDR1 and CDR2: SNHLY, FYNNEI. The CDR3 extends over 14 amino acids. The CDR3 DNA is TGTGCCAGCAGTGAATGGGGGAAGGGGCAGCCCCAGCATTTT. Amino acid sequence: CASSEWGKGQPQHF.

The chain couples TRBV6-6 to TRBJ2-3; 10 bases line up with TRBD2. The CDR3 is 16 residues long. J lost 6 bases, V lost 0 bases, and 6 bases had no gene match. CDR1 and CDR2 from the germline V gene are MNHNY and SVGAGI (reference sequence). CDR3 nucleotides: TGTGCCAGCAGTTACTCCGGACTAGCGGAGGGGGATACGCAGTATTTT. Translated, it gives CASSYSGLAEGDTQYF.

The chain is built from TRBV4-1 and TRBJ1-1, with D possibly matching TRBD1 (6 bases). In germline, CDR1 is MGHRA, CDR2 YSYEKL. The ends were cut back, 1 base at V and 10 bases at J, with 13 bases in the middle. This CDR3 spans 13 amino acids. For the CDR3, the DNA is TGCGCCAGCAGCCAAGCCACAACAGGGCCAGCTTTCTTT. Its translation is CASSQATTGPAFF.